Below, 11 T cell receptor beta chains from the same sample are listed, as sequenced in a study of blood T cell repertoires in COVID-19. The data were produced by immunoSEQ multiplex PCR, yet TCRdb's version contains in-frame clones alone and is incomplete. The sample lists almost 200,000 clones; roughly three quarters were seen once. Source material: peripheral blood. These receptors were collected from a woman aged 40 to 50 with COVID-19, enrolled during active disease.

This chain joins TRBV10-2 and TRBJ2-3, with D tentatively TRBD2 (6 bases). The CDR3 is 14 residues long. V was clipped by 6 bases and J by 4 bases, with 14 bases between them. CDR1 and CDR2 from the germline V gene are WSHSY and SAAADI. CDR3: CASRRGGAADTQYF. The CDR3 DNA reads TGCGCCAGCAGGAGAGGCGGGGCTGCAGATACGCAGTATTTT.

This chain connects TRBV3-1 (or the pseudogene TRBV3-2) to TRBJ1-1; D uncertain. The CDR3 runs to 13 residues. The V gene lost 5 bases and the J gene lost 1 base, with 8 bases spanning the gap. CDR1 and CDR2 from the germline V gene are LGHDT and YNNKEL (reference sequence). CDR3 sequence: CASSAPGNTEAFF. As DNA, the CDR3 is TGTGCCAGCAGCGCTCCAGGGAACACTGAAGCTTTCTTT.

Many counts were recorded for this clone. J is TRBJ1-2 and V is TRBV29-1; weak D call: TRBD1 (5 bases). V dropped 7 bases and J dropped 4 bases, with 10 bases sitting between them. The CDR3 length is 11 residues. Looked up from germline, CDR1 is SQVTM and CDR2 is ANQGSEA. The CDR3 here is CSASGGYGYTF. CDR3 DNA sequence: TGCAGCGCGTCCGGGGGCTATGGCTACACCTTC.

As for this clone: The identical CDR3 is also encoded by other nucleotide sequences in the sample. The chain joins TRBV6-1 to TRBJ1-2; no reliable D call. V was shortened by 2 bases and J by 5 bases, with 6 bases between the two germline ends. This CDR3 has 12 amino acids. The V gene's germline CDR1 is MNHNS and CDR2 SASEGT. The DNA for the CDR3 is TGTGCCAGCAGTGAAAGAGGGTATGGCTACACCTTC. This translates into CASSERGYGYTF.

The chain uses TRBV14 and TRBJ2-7; weak D call: TRBD1 (6 bases). This CDR3 has 13 amino acids. Trimming removed 1 base from V and 6 bases from J, with 10 bases in between. Germline V gene sequence: CDR1 SGHDN, CDR2 FVKESK. The CDR3 spells CASSQAYRAEQYF. CDR3 sequence (DNA): TGTGCCAGCAGCCAAGCATACAGGGCCGAGCAGTACTTC.

With regard to this clone: This sample includes further DNA sequences coding for the same CDR3. V is TRBV7-2 and J is TRBJ2-1, with 9 nucleotides matching TRBD1. Per germline, CDR1 SGHTA and CDR2 FQGNSA. This CDR3 has 15 amino acids. After removal of 4 bases from V and 7 bases from J, the junction contained 8 bases not matched to a gene. The CDR3 reads CASSSGTGNLNEQFF. CDR3 sequence (DNA): TGTGCCAGCAGCTCCGGGACAGGGAATCTAAATGAGCAGTTCTTC.

There are many counts of this clone. The same CDR3 also results from other DNA sequences found in this sample. This rearrangement joins TRBV9 to TRBJ1-6, with 7 bases matching TRBD1. This CDR3 has 16 amino acids. Germline V gene sequence: CDR1 SGDLS, CDR2 YYNGEE. V lost 4 bases and J lost 7; bases outside the gene matches: 11. The CDR3 spells CASSPRTGGGNSPLHF. The CDR3 bases are TGTGCCAGCAGCCCGAGGACAGGCGGCGGGAATTCACCCCTCCACTTT.

The chain is built from TRBV5-1 and TRBJ2-3, with TRBD1 matching 7 bases. Germline loops: CDR1 SGHRS, CDR2 YFSETQ. The ends lost 6 bases at V and 0 bases at J; junction bases unmatched: 4. This CDR3 comprises 14 residues. This chain's CDR3 is CASTPGQSTDTQYF. In DNA, the CDR3 is TGCGCCAGCACCCCGGGACAGAGCACAGATACGCAGTATTTT. Full variable domain (remainder filled in from reference TRBV5-1 and TRBJ2-3): KAGVTQTPRYLIKTRGQQVTLSCSPISGHRSVSWYQQTPGQGLQFLFEYFSETQRNKGNFPGRFSGRQFSNSRSEMNVSTLELGDSALYLCASTPGQSTDTQYFGPGTRLTVL.

The rearrangement uses TRBV6-5 and TRBJ2-3; maybe TRBD1 (5 bases). V was shortened by 2 bases and J by 6 bases, with 12 bases between the two germline ends. CDR1 and CDR2 (germline): MNHEY, SVGAGI. This CDR3 is built from 14 residues. The CDR3 nucleotides read TGTGCCAGCAGTTACGCAGGGTTGAGGGATACGCAGTATTTT. Its translation is CASSYAGLRDTQYF.

V and J are TRBV11-2 and TRBJ2-1; 10 bases match TRBD2. V was pared by 2 bases and J by 4 bases, with 2 bases of the junction left unmatched. CDR1 is SGHAT, CDR2 FQNNGV, per germline. There are 15 residues in the CDR3. For the CDR3, the DNA is TGTGCCAGCAGCTTAACTAGCGGGGAGTACAATGAGCAGTTCTTC. This sequence encodes CASSLTSGEYNEQFF.

This clone was seen just once. V and J are TRBV30 and TRBJ1-6; 7 bases are shared with TRBD1. The trim removed 3 bases at V and 6 bases at J, leaving 8 bases unmatched. Germline loops: CDR1 GTSNPN, CDR2 SVGIG (reference sequence). This CDR3 has 15 amino acids. CDR3 loop: CAWSPMGTVNSPLHF. CDR3 DNA sequence: TGTGCCTGGAGCCCGATGGGGACAGTTAATTCACCCCTCCACTTT. The whole variable domain, filled in from reference TRBV30 and TRBJ1-6, reads SQTIHQWPATLVQPVGSPLSLECTVEGTSNPNLYWYRQAAGRGLQLLFYSVGIGQISSEVPQNLSASRPQDRQFILSSKKLLLSDSGFYLCAWSPMGTVNSPLHFGNGTRLTVT.